The clone carrying this TCR beta chain turned up a few times. The antigen is not known. The authors prepared the TCRbeta library with unique molecular identifiers. TCRdb itself ran the PCR reads through MiXCR, one entry per CDR3 protein. This sample has some 840,000 distinct CDR3 sequences, with about 15% found just once. This sample is drawn from a study of T-cell reconstitution after alpha-beta-depleted transplantation in children. Broader study findings: Recipient T cells and thymic progenitors that survived were the source of the high TCRbeta diversity seen at day 60 in some patients. Reportedly, alpha-beta T cells present about two months post-transplant originated from several hundred expanded clones of graft origin. From newly produced T cells came most of the T-cell counts and diversity one year after transplant.

The receptor was derived from a male patient younger than 18 who had a stem cell transplant for acute lymphoblastic leukemia, so the T cells may come from the graft donor. Sequences were derived from PBMCs, mostly from graft donor cells, sampled 360 days after TCRalphabeta/CD19-depleted stem cell transplant.

CDR3 sequence reads: CASSPNYRGNEQYF. CDR3 bases: TGTGCCAGCTCACCAAATTACAGGGGGAACGAGCAGTACTTC. The chain uses TRBV18 and TRBJ2-7; 8 bases line up with TRBD1. Germline-derived CDR1 and CDR2 are KGHSH and LQKENI. Trimming took 2 bases from V and 5 from J; bases not matched to a gene: 5. The CDR3 consists of 14 residues.